Shown below are 8 T cell receptor beta chains from a single sample sequenced in a study of control samples from healthy donors and cancer patients. The data were produced by immunoSEQ multiplex PCR, yet TCRdb's version contains in-frame clones alone and is incomplete. The sample includes some 40,000 clones, around four fifths of them seen just once. Specimen: PBMCs. These TCRs come from a woman aged 55-69 years with lung cancer.

The chain combines TRBV27 with TRBJ2-1; D call uncertain. From germline, CDR1 is MNHEY and CDR2 SMNVEV (reference sequence). V dropped 5 bases and J dropped 0 bases, with 11 bases sitting between them. The CDR3 totals 15 residues. The CDR3 spells CASSPPAGSYNEQFF. The CDR3 nucleotides are TGTGCCAGCAGTCCCCCAGCTGGCTCCTACAATGAGCAGTTCTTC.

The CDR3 loop is CASSSYKGGYTF. The CDR3 DNA reads as TGTGCCAGCAGCTCATACAAGGGAGGCTACACCTTC. V is TRBV12-3 or TRBV12-4 and J is TRBJ1-2; no clear D gene. V lost 6 bases to trimming and J lost 8 bases, with 13 bases between them. The CDR3 is 12 residues long.

The gene calls are TRBV3-1 (or the pseudogene TRBV3-2) and TRBJ1-4; TRBD1 might be the D (5 bases). The CDR3 loop spans 16 amino acids. V gave up 7 bases and J gave up 3 bases, with 18 bases separating them. Germline V gives CDR1 LGHDT, CDR2 YNNKEL (reference sequence). The CDR3 reads CASTLGGGNPNEKLFF. CDR3 in DNA: TGTGCCAGCACCTTGGGGGGGGGTAACCCTAATGAAAAACTGTTTTTT.

This chain connects TRBV6-5 to TRBJ2-1, with D perhaps matching TRBD1 or TRBD2 (5 bases each). CDR1 MNHEY and CDR2 SVGAGI come from the germline V gene. The CDR3 runs to 15 residues. Trimming removed 0 bases at V and 6 bases at J, with 12 bases between. The CDR3 bases are TGTGCCAGCAGTTACTCGGCAGGGAGCCTCAATGAGCAGTTCTTC. Encoded protein: CASSYSAGSLNEQFF.

The rearrangement joins TRBV7-3 to TRBJ1-6; 7 bases align to TRBD1. The germline V gene encodes CDR1 SGHTA and CDR2 FQGTGA. CDR3 length equals 14 residues. Trimming took 4 bases from V and 8 from J; bases not matched to a gene: 5. The CDR3 DNA is TGTGCCAGCAGCTCGACAGGGAGGGATTCACCCCTCCACTTT. This codes for CASSSTGRDSPLHF. Full variable domain (outside the CDR3, taken from reference TRBV7-3 and TRBJ1-6): GAGVSQTPSNKVTEKGKYVELRCDPISGHTALYWYRQSLGQGPEFLIYFQGTGAADDSGLPNDRFFAVRPEGSVSTLKIQRTERGDSAVYLCASSSTGRDSPLHFGNGTRLTVT.

This chain joins TRBV10-3 and TRBJ2-3, with D perhaps TRBD2 (6 bases). The CDR3 length is 17 residues. CDR1 is ENHRY, CDR2 SYGVKD, per germline. V was shortened by 0 bases and J by 2 bases, with 15 bases between the two germline ends. CDR3 residues: CAISESGLAGPTDTQYF. The DNA for the CDR3 is TGTGCCATCAGTGAGTCCGGATTGGCGGGACCCACAGATACGCAGTATTTT.

J is TRBJ2-5 and V is TRBV3-1 (or the pseudogene TRBV3-2); no definite D call. V was shortened by 4 bases and J by 4 bases, with 13 bases between the two germline ends. Germline V gives CDR1 LGHDT, CDR2 YNNKEL (reference sequence). The CDR3 sequence is 14 residues long. CDR3 residues: CASSPNPTGETQYF. In nucleotides, the CDR3 is TGTGCCAGCAGCCCTAACCCGACTGGAGAGACCCAGTACTTC.

The CDR3 reads CAISGTEMNTEAFF. The CDR3 DNA follows: TGTGCCATCAGTGGGACGGAAATGAACACTGAAGCTTTCTTT. The chain employs TRBV10-3 and TRBJ1-1; no reliable D call. Trimming left V 4 bases short and J 0 bases short, with 9 bases between. Germline V gene sequence: CDR1 ENHRY, CDR2 SYGVKD. The CDR3 consists of 14 residues.